The TCR beta chain described here comes from a study of tumor and adjacent non-tumor tissue in lung cancer. The template was RNA from unsorted bulk tissue. The CDR3 runs to 13 residues. The V gene lost 11 bases and the J gene lost 7 bases, with 21 bases spanning the gap. CDR1 is MGHRA and CDR2 is YSYEKL in the germline V gene. A modified ARM-PCR protocol with three rounds of nested PCR amplified TCRbeta. TCRdb redid the calling of the multiplex PCR reads with MiXCR, one entry per CDR3 protein. The sample carries about 120,000 distinct CDR3 sequences, 66% recorded once. The origin of this receptor is a man aged 25-40 years with non-small cell lung cancer. The sequencing input was lung tumor tissue. The chain employs TRBV4-1 and TRBJ2-7; D unclear. The CDR3 sequence: CACNQDRAREQYF. The CDR3 DNA is TGCGCCTGCAACCAAGATCGGGCGAGAGAGCAGTACTTC.